Described below is a single T cell receptor beta chain sequence and its context. This CDR3 is 15 amino acids long. Germline assignment: CDR1 LGHDT and CDR2 YNNKEL (reference sequence). Trimming took 0 bases from V and 2 from J, leaving 11 bases between them. The data originate from a study of blood T cell repertoires in COVID-19. Per the authors' pipeline: Reference gene primer amplification in the assay estimated nucleated cell counts. Assay: immunoSEQ multiplex PCR; the TCRdb copy retains only in-frame clones and omits some. V and J calls and clone size follow that table, whereas D and trimming were derived from the DNA. Of about 5,900 clones listed, around 90% are singletons.

The source of this sequence is a man between 60 and 70 years old with acute or convalescent COVID-19. The sequencing input was peripheral blood. The J gene is TRBJ2-7, the V gene TRBV3-1 (or the pseudogene TRBV3-2), with D maybe TRBD2 (5 bases). The CDR3 is CASSQDEAETYEQYF. CDR3 in DNA: TGTGCCAGCAGCCAAGATGAAGCGGAGACCTACGAGCAGTACTTC.